These 31 T cell receptor beta chains were sequenced from one sample in a study of control samples from healthy donors and cancer patients. TCRdb's table, derived via immunoSEQ multiplex PCR, lists solely in-frame clones and lacks some. This repertoire shows about 89,000 clones, more than 70% found once; its top ten account for 2% to 2.5%. Sequencing was done on a sample of blood. Receptors originate from a woman between 40 and 55 years old in good health.

CDR3 coding DNA: TGTGCCAGCAGGCCCCCGGGACCGCATAATTCACCCCTCCACTTT. This gives the protein CASRPPGPHNSPLHF. The chain employs TRBV6-5 and TRBJ1-6; D may be TRBD1 (5 bases). The CDR3 contains 15 residues. Deletions cut 6 bases from V and 5 bases from J, with 14 bases between. Germline assignment: CDR1 MNHEY and CDR2 SVGAGI.

The chain uses TRBV5-4 and TRBJ1-2; the D is unclear. The V and J ends lost 4 bases and 3 bases respectively, with 10 bases between them. The germline gives CDR1 SGHNT, CDR2 YYREEE (reference sequence). The CDR3 sequence is 13 residues long. The DNA for the CDR3 is TGTGCCAGCAGCCCCAATAAAGACTATGGCTACACCTTC. It translates to CASSPNKDYGYTF. Full variable domain (missing parts from reference TRBV5-4 and TRBJ1-2): ETGVTQSPTHLIKTRGQQVTLRCSSQSGHNTVSWYQQALGQGPQFIFQYYREEENGRGNFPPRFSGLQFPNYSSELNVNALELDDSALYLCASSPNKDYGYTFGSGTRLTVV.

The chain joins TRBV4-3 to TRBJ2-1; 8 bases agree with TRBD1. The CDR3 length is 15 residues. Trimming at V came to 1 base and at J to 4 bases, leaving 3 bases not matched to a gene. The germline V gene encodes CDR1 LGHNA and CDR2 YSLEER. The CDR3 nucleotides read TGCGCCAGCAGCCAAGGAGGACAGGGTTACAATGAGCAGTTCTTC. Residues: CASSQGGQGYNEQFF.

This chain links TRBV11-1 with TRBJ2-7, with 7 bases that match TRBD2. CDR3 length: 15 residues. The J segment lost 3 bases and the V segment lost 4 bases, leaving 9 bases of the junction unmatched. The germline gives CDR1 SGHAT, CDR2 FQDESV (reference sequence). CDR3 nucleotides: TGTGCCAGCAGCTCAGAAAGCGGGGCAAACTACGAGCAGTACTTC. Its protein product is CASSSESGANYEQYF. Together with reference TRBV11-1 and TRBJ2-7, the CDR3 gives the full variable domain: EAEVAQSPRYKITEKSQAVAFWCDPISGHATLYWYRQILGQGPELLVQFQDESVVDDSQLPKDRFSAERLKGVDSTLKIQPAELGDSAMYLCASSSESGANYEQYFGPGTRLTVT.

The chain is built from TRBV10-1 and TRBJ1-1; possible D gene TRBD1, 6 bases. V was cut by 7 bases and J by 4 bases, with 16 bases left in between. Germline lookup yields CDR1 WNHNN and CDR2 SYGVQD (reference sequence). This CDR3 has 14 amino acids. CDR3 sequence (DNA): TGCGCCAGCACCCCGGACAGTGGGGGCACTGAAGCTTTCTTT. This codes for CASTPDSGGTEAFF.

The J gene is TRBJ1-1, the V gene TRBV5-8, with D tentatively TRBD1 (6 bases). This CDR3 has 15 amino acids. V lost 6 bases to trimming and J lost 1 base, with 16 bases between them. The V gene's germline CDR1 is SGHTS and CDR2 YDEGEE. CDR3 sequence: CASNPRGAPNTEAFF. DNA of the CDR3: TGTGCCAGCAACCCGAGGGGGGCACCGAACACTGAAGCTTTCTTT.

V gene TRBV2 combines with J gene TRBJ1-1, with D tentatively TRBD1 (6 bases). V was clipped by 6 bases and J by 3 bases, with 14 bases between them. Germline CDR1 reads SNHLY; CDR2 reads FYNNEI. The CDR3 contains 14 residues. The CDR3 loop is CASSSTGRDTEAFF. The CDR3 DNA reads as TGTGCCAGCAGCTCTACAGGGAGGGACACTGAAGCTTTCTTT.

The genes are TRBV30 and TRBJ2-1; TRBD2 matches at 16 bases. CDR1 is GTSNPN, CDR2 SVGIG, per germline (reference sequence). The CDR3 has 19 amino acids. The trim removed 0 bases at V and 3 bases at J, leaving 8 bases unmatched. DNA for the CDR3: TGTGCCTGGAGTGTCCCCGGGACTAGCGGGGGGGGGAACTACAATGAGCAGTTCTTC. It translates to CAWSVPGTSGGGNYNEQFF. The full variable domain, rest sourced from reference TRBV30 and TRBJ2-1, is SQTIHQWPATLVQPVGSPLSLECTVEGTSNPNLYWYRQAAGRGLQLLFYSVGIGQISSEVPQNLSASRPQDRQFILSSKKLLLSDSGFYLCAWSVPGTSGGGNYNEQFFGPGTRLTVL.

Note on this clone: The junction differs from germline at one of its ends, possibly a read error. Other DNA sequences in this sample translate to the same CDR3. The chain recombines TRBV10-2 with TRBJ1-1, with 8 bases lining up with TRBD1. Germline values: CDR1 WSHSY, CDR2 SAAADI. CDR3 length equals 14 residues. In DNA form, the CDR3 reads TGCGCCAGCAGGGAGGGACAGGCGAACACTGAAGCCTTCTTT. It is translated as CASREGQANTEAFF.

This clone was recorded a few times. The rearrangement links TRBV29-1 to TRBJ1-1, with TRBD1 matching over 8 bases. The J segment lost 4 bases and the V segment lost 5 bases, leaving 12 bases of the junction unmatched. Germline V CDR1 and CDR2: SQVTM, ANQGSEA. The CDR3 covers 15 residues. CDR3 DNA: TGCAGCGTTAAAGGCTCGGACAGGGTAATCACTGAAGCTTTCTTT. This gives the protein CSVKGSDRVITEAFF.

This chain uses TRBV6-5 with TRBJ1-3; the match to TRBD1 covers 8 bases. Germline assignment: CDR1 MNHEY and CDR2 SVGAGI. The CDR3 is made up of 16 amino acids. V was clipped by 4 bases and J by 0 bases; unmatched bases: 5. The CDR3 DNA reads TGTGCCAGCAGTTGGACAGGGAAAACCTCTGGAAACACCATATATTTT. This codes for CASSWTGKTSGNTIYF.

This clone was observed once. V usage is TRBV9 and J usage is TRBJ2-3; 12 nucleotides match TRBD2. The CDR3 loop spans 16 amino acids. V gave up 3 bases and J gave up 5 bases; unmatched junction bases: 7. Germline V gene data show CDR1 as SGDLS and CDR2 as YYNGEE. As DNA, the CDR3 is TGTGCCAGCAGCGGCGGACTAGCGGGGTCTGTAGATACGCAGTATTTT. Its translation is CASSGGLAGSVDTQYF.

This clone was recorded once. The CDR3 reads CASSRTVQDTQYF. The CDR3 DNA follows: TGCGCCAGCAGTAGGACAGTTCAGGATACGCAGTATTTT. The gene calls are TRBV10-1 and TRBJ2-3, with D tentatively TRBD1 (6 bases). This CDR3 has 13 amino acids. Trimming removed 5 bases from V and 6 bases from J, with 12 bases in between. Germline CDR1 WNHNN, CDR2 SYGVQD (reference sequence).

This clone was counted once. The J gene is TRBJ1-3, the V gene TRBV6-6; 9 bases are shared with TRBD1. Germline CDR1 reads MNHNY; CDR2 reads SVGAGI (reference sequence). The CDR3 covers 16 residues. J lost 0 bases, V lost 2 bases, and 2 bases had no gene match. The CDR3 sequence: CASSYRQGVSGNTIYF. CDR3 DNA sequence: TGTGCCAGCAGTTACCGACAGGGGGTCTCTGGAAACACCATATATTTT.

DNA of the CDR3: TGTGCCAGCTCCCGCGGACAGGTCACAGATACGCAGTATTTT. Residues: CASSRGQVTDTQYF. The chain couples TRBV18 to TRBJ2-3; 7 bases map to TRBD1. The germline V gene encodes CDR1 KGHSH and CDR2 LQKENI. This CDR3 region has 14 residues. The J segment lost 2 bases and the V segment lost 6 bases, leaving 5 bases of the junction unmatched. The full variable domain, completed using reference TRBV18 and TRBJ2-3, is NAGVMQNPRHLVRRRGQEARLRCSPMKGHSHVYWYRQLPEEGLKFMVYLQKENIIDESGMPKERFSAEFPKEGPSILRIQQVVRGDSAAYFCASSRGQVTDTQYFGPGTRLTVL.

V usage is TRBV18 and J usage is TRBJ1-2; 9 bases line up with TRBD1. The CDR3 covers 17 residues. Per the germline V gene, CDR1 is KGHSH and CDR2 is LQKENI. The J segment lost 1 base and the V segment lost 3 bases, leaving 9 bases of the junction unmatched. The CDR3 DNA reads as TGTGCCAGCTCACCTTCGGGACAGGGTTCTTTTAACTATGGCTACACCTTC. Translation gives CASSPSGQGSFNYGYTF.

The chain employs TRBV5-4 and TRBJ2-7; weak D call: TRBD1 (5 bases). CDR1 is SGHNT, CDR2 YYREEE, per germline (reference sequence). The CDR3 totals 15 residues. V was cut by 0 bases and J by 2 bases, with 12 bases left in between. CDR3 loop: CASSLAGNDAYEQYF. The CDR3 coding sequence is TGTGCCAGCAGCTTGGCAGGGAACGACGCCTACGAGCAGTACTTC.

V gene TRBV15 combines with J gene TRBJ2-3, with D unresolved. CDR3 size: 16 residues. Trimming removed 1 base at V and 4 bases at J, with 15 bases between. CDR1 and CDR2 (germline): LNHNV, YYDKDF (reference sequence). The CDR3 loop reads CATSRGVRARPDTQYF. In DNA, the CDR3 is TGTGCCACCAGCAGAGGGGTTAGGGCTAGACCAGATACGCAGTATTTT.

J is TRBJ1-5 and V is TRBV5-1, with 10 bases aligning to TRBD1. Germline V gives CDR1 SGHRS, CDR2 YFSETQ. The V segment lost 4 bases and the J segment 7 bases; nucleotides outside the gene matches: 5. This CDR3 has 14 amino acids. The CDR3 sequence is CASSTGQGGQPQHF. In DNA, the CDR3 is TGCGCCAGCAGCACCGGACAGGGGGGACAGCCCCAGCATTTT.

V gene TRBV5-4 combines with J gene TRBJ1-2, with unresolved D. The CDR3 spans 15 residues. Trimming cost V 2 bases and J 0 bases, with 11 bases left between them. The germline gives CDR1 SGHNT, CDR2 YYREEE (reference sequence). The CDR3 DNA is TGTGCCAGCAGCTTAAAGGGCAGGCCTAACTATGGCTACACCTTC. This sequence encodes CASSLKGRPNYGYTF. Full variable domain (rest looked up from reference TRBV5-4 and TRBJ1-2): ETGVTQSPTHLIKTRGQQVTLRCSSQSGHNTVSWYQQALGQGPQFIFQYYREEENGRGNFPPRFSGLQFPNYSSELNVNALELDDSALYLCASSLKGRPNYGYTFGSGTRLTVV.

The J gene is TRBJ2-2, the V gene TRBV6-5; no clear D gene. From germline, CDR1 is MNHEY and CDR2 SVGAGI. The V end lost 6 bases, the J end lost 2 bases, and 4 bases lay between the germline ends. CDR3 length: 12 amino acids. CDR3 DNA sequence: TGTGCCAGCAGGGGTAACACCGGGGAGCTGTTTTTT. Encoded protein: CASRGNTGELFF.

V is TRBV2 and J is TRBJ1-5; no reliable D call. This CDR3 is 13 amino acids long. V was pared by 5 bases and J by 5 bases, with 10 bases between. Germline V CDR1 and CDR2: SNHLY, FYNNEI. CDR3 DNA sequence: TGTGCCAGCAGTTTAGGCAGAGATCAGCCCCAGCATTTT. It specifies CASSLGRDQPQHF.

V usage is TRBV30 and J usage is TRBJ2-7; D call uncertain. The CDR3 length is 12 residues. CDR1 is GTSNPN and CDR2 is SVGIG in the germline V gene (reference sequence). CDR3 sequence reads: CAASWQTYEQYF. CDR3 nucleotides: TGTGCGGCGTCTTGGCAGACCTACGAGCAGTACTTC.

The chain uses TRBV6-2 or TRBV6-3 and TRBJ1-1, with TRBD1 identical over 8 bases. The ends lost 2 bases at V and 6 bases at J; junction bases unmatched: 5. The CDR3 sequence is 14 residues long. CDR1 and CDR2 from the germline V gene are MNHEY and SVGEGT. The DNA for the CDR3 is TGTGCCAGCAGTTACCCGGACAGGGCCCCTGAAGCTTTCTTT. Residues: CASSYPDRAPEAFF.

DNA of the CDR3: TGTGCCTGGAGTGTCGTTCCGAGCGTTGTGGGAGAGACCCAGTACTTC. Encoded protein: CAWSVVPSVVGETQYF. The gene calls are TRBV30 and TRBJ2-5, with D hard to call. Germline V gene lookup returns CDR1 GTSNPN and CDR2 SVGIG (reference sequence). Trimming pared 0 bases from V and 4 bases from J, leaving 18 bases between. The CDR3 covers 16 residues.

The rearrangement uses TRBV2 and TRBJ1-6; 11 nucleotides align to TRBD1. J lost 9 bases, V lost 6 bases, and 10 bases had no gene match. Germline V gene lookup returns CDR1 SNHLY and CDR2 FYNNEI. The CDR3 consists of 16 residues. In DNA form, the CDR3 reads TGTGCCAGCAGCGAACCCGGACAGGGGGCGTTTTCACCCCTCCACTTT. Translation: CASSEPGQGAFSPLHF.

CDR3 sequence reads: CASSEQGMVWDEQFF. DNA for the CDR3: TGTGCCAGCAGTGAACAGGGGATGGTCTGGGATGAGCAGTTCTTC. The chain couples TRBV6-1 to TRBJ2-1; possible D gene TRBD1, 6 bases. V was shortened by 2 bases and J by 8 bases, with 16 bases between the two germline ends. Germline CDR1 and CDR2: MNHNS and SASEGT. The CDR3 covers 15 residues.

The chain couples TRBV9 to TRBJ2-7, with no clear D. V lost 9 bases to trimming and J lost 3 bases, with 19 bases between them. Germline V gene sequence: CDR1 SGDLS, CDR2 YYNGEE. CDR3 length: 14 residues. The chain's CDR3 is CAIPAQAINYEQYF. CDR3 sequence (DNA): TGTGCCATCCCCGCCCAGGCGATCAACTACGAGCAGTACTTC.

In DNA, the CDR3 is TGTGCCAGCAGCTTAACAGGGCGGGGGGCCCCTCGGGCCTACGAGCAGTACTTC. Translating it yields CASSLTGRGAPRAYEQYF. This chain uses TRBV7-3 with TRBJ2-7, with 8 bases matching TRBD2. J was trimmed by 2 bases and V by 0 bases; bases with no gene match: 12. In germline, CDR1 is SGHTA, CDR2 FQGTGA. This CDR3 contains 18 residues. The variable domain in full, with the rest retrieved from reference TRBV7-3 and TRBJ2-7, is GAGVSQTPSNKVTEKGKYVELRCDPISGHTALYWYRQSLGQGPEFLIYFQGTGAADDSGLPNDRFFAVRPEGSVSTLKIQRTERGDSAVYLCASSLTGRGAPRAYEQYFGPGTRLTVT.

V gene TRBV6-5 combines with J gene TRBJ2-7, with D possibly being TRBD1 or TRBD2 (7 bases each). This CDR3 has 14 amino acids. The germline gives CDR1 MNHEY, CDR2 SVGAGI. V lost 8 bases to trimming and J lost 3 bases, with 17 bases between them. CDR3 amino acids: CASGRGDSNYEQYF. The DNA for the CDR3 is TGTGCCAGCGGACGGGGGGACAGTAACTACGAGCAGTACTTC.

This clone was seen a few times. V gene TRBV5-4 combines with J gene TRBJ1-2; 7 bases are shared with TRBD1. This CDR3 spans 13 amino acids. V lost 4 bases to trimming and J lost 4 bases; unmatched junction nucleotides: 4. The germline CDR1 and CDR2 sequences are SGHNT and YYREEE (reference sequence). CDR3 DNA sequence: TGTGCCAGCAGCCAACAGGGGCTCTATGGCTACACCTTC. It yields the protein CASSQQGLYGYTF.